This note documents a single T cell receptor beta chain sequence. The antigen remains undetermined. The source of the sample is a study of cytomegalovirus exposure and HLA in healthy donors. In the PCR, 60 Vbeta and 13 Jbeta primers were used. Method: immunoSEQ multiplex PCR; TCRdb's copy keeps in-frame clones and lacks some. The sample carries around 150,000 clones, 80% to 85% recorded once. The study's findings and limits: A later analysis reportedly found that, within productive TCRs, an Asian-associated ancestry cluster had fewer N-insertions than the mean observed across the approximately 700 donors. Accurate predictions that matched the HLA-A and HLA-B alleles of most subjects were reportedly made from TCR beta sequences.

This sequence was found in a boy under 10 years old in good health and CMV-seronegative. Sequencing was carried out using PBMCs.

As DNA, the CDR3 is TGTGCCAGCAGCCGTAATACAGGGGGGAACACTGAAGCTTTCTTT. It is translated as CASSRNTGGNTEAFF. The gene calls are TRBV5-4 and TRBJ1-1; 8 bases agree with TRBD1. Germline lookup yields CDR1 SGHNT and CDR2 YYREEE (reference sequence). The ends lost 4 bases at V and 1 base at J; junction bases unmatched: 6. The CDR3 is 15 amino acids.